This T cell receptor (beta chain) was documented in a study of sequential checkpoint blockade in melanoma. The overall study: Arm A got nivolumab then ipilimumab; arm B the reverse, 1:1.

Measured with immunoSEQ multiplex PCR; TCRdb has only the in-frame clones, and not every one. This repertoire shows several thousand clones, around 64% found once; its top ten account for around 50%. Treatment of the sample: randomized to nivolumab then ipilimumab (arm A) or the reverse (arm B). None of the patients previously received DNA-damaging chemotherapy. The V gene's germline CDR1 is LNHNV and CDR2 YYDKDF (reference sequence). The V and J ends lost 1 base and 4 bases respectively, with 8 bases between them. This CDR3 is 13 amino acids long. This clone was found a few times. The chain couples TRBV15 to TRBJ2-7; the D is unclear. Sequenced material: CD8+ T cells sorted from blood (inferred from file names), taken from a patient given nivolumab and ipilimumab in sequence. The TCR sequence derives from a human patient with melanoma. Some clones in this sample may be carry-over from other donors' samples. In DNA form, the CDR3 reads TGTGCCACCAGCAGAGTACCGGGTTACGAGCAGTACTTC. It codes for CATSRVPGYEQYF.